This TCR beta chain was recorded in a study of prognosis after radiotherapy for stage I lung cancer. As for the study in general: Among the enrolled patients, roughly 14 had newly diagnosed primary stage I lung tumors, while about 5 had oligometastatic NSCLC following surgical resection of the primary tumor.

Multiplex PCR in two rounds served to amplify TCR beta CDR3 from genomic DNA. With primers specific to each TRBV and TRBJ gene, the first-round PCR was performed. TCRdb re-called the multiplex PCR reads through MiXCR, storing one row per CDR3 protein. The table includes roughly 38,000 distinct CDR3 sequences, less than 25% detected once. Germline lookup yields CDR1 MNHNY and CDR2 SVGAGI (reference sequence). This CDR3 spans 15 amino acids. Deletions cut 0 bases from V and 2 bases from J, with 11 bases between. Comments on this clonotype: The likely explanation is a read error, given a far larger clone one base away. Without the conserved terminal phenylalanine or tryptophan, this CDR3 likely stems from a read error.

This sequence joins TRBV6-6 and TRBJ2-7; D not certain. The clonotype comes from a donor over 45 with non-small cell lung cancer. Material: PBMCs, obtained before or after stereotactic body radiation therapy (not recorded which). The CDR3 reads CASSYSRRVAYEQYL. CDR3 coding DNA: TGTGCCAGCAGTTACTCGAGAAGGGTGGCCTACGAGCAGTACCTC.